The 32 T cell receptor beta chains presented below share a single source sample, sequenced in a study of CD8 T cells in Susac syndrome. With random hexamers, reverse transcription was performed on roughly 0.45 to 1 ug of RNA. In TCRdb, the immunoSEQ multiplex PCR reads were re-called with MiXCR into one record per CDR3 protein. The table has approximately 130,000 distinct CDR3 sequences, approximately 89% seen once. Sequenced: CD8+ T cells from PBMCs. The receptors shown here come from a human donor with multiple sclerosis.

The chain couples TRBV30 to TRBJ2-1; tentatively, D is TRBD1 or TRBD2 (5 bases each). The V end was cut by 1 base, the J end by 3 bases, with 22 bases between. The CDR3 runs 18 residues. CDR1 is GTSNPN, CDR2 SVGIG, per germline (reference sequence). CDR3 nucleotide sequence: TGTGCCTGGAGTGGGACAAGTTCTACGGGACCAGGCTACAATGAGCAGTTCTTC. It specifies CAWSGTSSTGPGYNEQFF.

J is TRBJ1-2 and V is TRBV28; D is undetermined. There are 13 residues in the CDR3. Looked up from germline, CDR1 is MDHEN and CDR2 is SYDVKM. Deletions cut 4 bases from V and 3 bases from J, with 9 bases between. DNA for the CDR3: TGTGCCAGCAGTTCCACAGAGGACTATGGCTACACCTTC. Translation: CASSSTEDYGYTF.

This sequence joins TRBV7-2 and TRBJ2-1; no definite D call. This CDR3 region has 13 residues. V was cut by 5 bases and J by 9 bases, with 14 bases left in between. CDR1 SGHTA and CDR2 FQGNSA come from the germline V gene. Here the CDR3 reads CASSPGWLGEQFF. CDR3 DNA sequence: TGTGCCAGCAGCCCTGGGTGGCTGGGTGAGCAGTTCTTC.

The chain uses TRBV27 and TRBJ2-5; tentatively, D is TRBD2 (6 bases). Per the germline V gene, CDR1 is MNHEY and CDR2 is SMNVEV (reference sequence). V was pared by 4 bases and J by 3 bases, with 12 bases between. CDR3 length: 14 residues. The CDR3 sequence: CASSSGTHEETQYF. CDR3 DNA sequence: TGTGCCAGCAGTTCCGGGACTCATGAAGAGACCCAGTACTTC.

This clonotype was found a few times. This chain uses TRBV19 with TRBJ2-1; TRBD2 agrees at 8 bases. The CDR3 is 14 residues long. From germline, CDR1 is LNHDA and CDR2 SQIVND (reference sequence). Trimming removed 5 bases from V and 8 bases from J; junction bases left unmatched: 8. The CDR3 DNA reads as TGTGCCAGTAGTCGGGCCCGGGGGGGCGATGAGCAGTTCTTC. Translating it yields CASSRARGGDEQFF.

Here the CDR3 reads CAWSSPQIGLAGRETQYF. The DNA for the CDR3 is TGTGCCTGGAGTTCCCCCCAAATTGGACTAGCGGGAAGAGAGACCCAGTACTTC. The J gene is TRBJ2-5, the V gene TRBV30, with 12 bases lining up with TRBD2. Germline CDR1 reads GTSNPN; CDR2 reads SVGIG (reference sequence). This CDR3 region has 18 residues. The J segment lost 4 bases and the V segment lost 2 bases, leaving 14 bases of the junction unmatched. The full variable domain, completed using reference TRBV30 and TRBJ2-5, is SQTIHQWPATLVQPVGSPLSLECTVEGTSNPNLYWYRQAAGRGLQLLFYSVGIGQISSEVPQNLSASRPQDRQFILSSKKLLLSDSGFYLCAWSSPQIGLAGRETQYFGPGTRLLVL.

The chain links TRBV7-2 to TRBJ2-7; no definite D call. Germline V lookup: CDR1 SGHTA, CDR2 FQGNSA. The V end was cut by 1 base, the J end by 0 bases, with 13 bases between. This CDR3 is built from 16 residues. In DNA form, the CDR3 reads TGTGCCAGCAGCTTAGATTCCGACCCAAGCTCCTACGAGCAGTACTTC. Amino acids: CASSLDSDPSSYEQYF.

J is TRBJ1-5 and V is TRBV15; D unclear. The V end lost 5 bases, the J end lost 6 bases, and 11 bases lay between the germline ends. In germline, CDR1 is LNHNV, CDR2 YYDKDF (reference sequence). The CDR3 runs to 13 residues. Here the CDR3 reads CATSGVLSQPQHF. CDR3 in DNA: TGTGCCACCAGCGGCGTTTTGAGTCAGCCCCAGCATTTT.

J is TRBJ1-2 and V is TRBV4-1; 8 positions agree with TRBD1. CDR3 length: 14 amino acids. V lost 6 bases to trimming and J lost 3 bases; unmatched junction nucleotides: 6. Germline CDR1 is MGHRA and CDR2 is YSYEKL. CDR3 region: CASRPTGDYYGYTF. In DNA, the CDR3 is TGCGCCAGCAGACCGACAGGGGACTACTATGGCTACACCTTC.

In this sample, this clonotype turned up once. The rearrangement uses TRBV2 and TRBJ1-1, with 8 positions matching TRBD1. The CDR3 extends over 15 amino acids. From germline, CDR1 is SNHLY and CDR2 FYNNEI. Germline trimming cut 7 bases from V and 1 base from J; bases unmatched to any gene: 8. This chain's CDR3 is CASNRGIMGNTEAFF. In DNA, the CDR3 is TGTGCCAGCAACAGGGGGATTATGGGGAACACTGAAGCTTTCTTT.

The rearrangement links TRBV6-5 to TRBJ2-2; no clear D. The CDR3 is made up of 14 amino acids. Germline V gene lookup returns CDR1 MNHEY and CDR2 SVGAGI. Trimming cost V 1 base and J 0 bases, with 3 bases left between them. DNA of the CDR3: TGTGCCAGCAGTTACTACGCGAACACCGGGGAGCTGTTTTTT. Protein sequence: CASSYYANTGELFF.

V is TRBV3-1 and J is TRBJ1-1; a possible D gene is TRBD1 (5 bases). The CDR3 spans 13 residues. V was trimmed by 2 bases and J by 8 bases, leaving 12 bases between them. Germline loops: CDR1 LGHDT, CDR2 YNNKEL (reference sequence). CDR3 in DNA: TGTGCCAGCAGCCAACAGGGAAGTCCCGAAGCTTTCTTT. Translating it yields CASSQQGSPEAFF.

This clonotype has only one observation. The V call is TRBV7-9, the J call TRBJ1-2; no clear D gene. V was trimmed by 4 bases and J by 4 bases, leaving 10 bases between them. Germline V gene lookup returns CDR1 SEHNR and CDR2 FQNEAQ (reference sequence). CDR3 length: 13 residues. CDR3 DNA sequence: TGTGCCAGCAGCTCCGGACGGAGCTATGGCTACACCTTC. This sequence encodes CASSSGRSYGYTF. Complete variable domain (other parts from reference TRBV7-9 and TRBJ1-2): DTGVSQNPRHKITKRGQNVTFRCDPISEHNRLYWYRQTLGQGPEFLTYFQNEAQLEKSRLLSDRFSAERPKGSFSTLEIQRTEQGDSAMYLCASSSGRSYGYTFGSGTRLTVV.

V gene TRBV6-2 or TRBV6-3 combines with J gene TRBJ2-7; D may be TRBD2 (5 bases). Germline V gene sequence: CDR1 MNHEY, CDR2 SVGEGT. CDR3 length equals 13 residues. Trimming took 5 bases from V and 6 from J, leaving 14 bases between them. DNA of the CDR3: TGTGCCAGCAGTCCTACCACACGGGGCGAGCAGTACTTC. Its protein is CASSPTTRGEQYF.

A single count supports this clonotype. V is TRBV7-9 and J is TRBJ2-4; D is unclear. Trimming took off 6 bases at V and 0 bases at J, with 12 bases between the two ends. This CDR3 spans 15 amino acids. Per germline, CDR1 SEHNR and CDR2 FQNEAQ (reference sequence). The CDR3 DNA is TGTGCCAGCAGTTCGACCGAAGCAGCCAAAAACATTCAGTACTTC. It specifies CASSSTEAAKNIQYF.

The chain uses TRBV5-6 and TRBJ1-1; D is perhaps TRBD1 (6 bases). CDR1 and CDR2 from the germline V gene are SGHDT and YYEEEE. With 7 bases removed from V and 1 base from J, the gap between germline ends came to 11 bases. This CDR3 spans 13 amino acids. The CDR3 sequence is CASGGAPNTEAFF. The CDR3, as DNA: TGTGCCAGCGGGGGGGCGCCGAACACTGAAGCTTTCTTT.

The chain employs TRBV6-5 and TRBJ2-1, with 7 bases aligning to TRBD1. V dropped 2 bases and J dropped 7; count of bases not matched to a gene: 2. The CDR3 is 13 residues long. Germline V gene data show CDR1 as MNHEY and CDR2 as SVGAGI. The DNA for the CDR3 is TGTGCCAGCAGTTACCAGGGGGTAAATGAGCAGTTCTTC. Translation gives CASSYQGVNEQFF.

V usage is TRBV29-1 and J usage is TRBJ2-1; D remains ambiguous. Trimming left V 3 bases short and J 9 bases short, with 18 bases between. There are 14 residues in the CDR3. The V gene's germline CDR1 is SQVTM and CDR2 ANQGSEA. The CDR3: CSVEVLMNGSEQFF. The CDR3, as DNA: TGCAGCGTTGAGGTTTTAATGAACGGATCTGAGCAGTTCTTC.

This clonotype was detected once. This sequence joins TRBV15 and TRBJ1-3, with 8 bases aligning to TRBD1. This CDR3 is built from 14 residues. Trimming at V came to 7 bases and at J to 4 bases, leaving 6 bases not matched to a gene. Germline loops: CDR1 LNHNV, CDR2 YYDKDF (reference sequence). In DNA form, the CDR3 reads TGTGCCACCACTTTGGACAGGGCGGGAAACACCATATATTTT. It yields the protein CATTLDRAGNTIYF.

The V gene is TRBV2, the J gene TRBJ2-7, with D possibly TRBD2 on 6 matching bases. Germline V gives CDR1 SNHLY, CDR2 FYNNEI. V lost 6 bases and J 2 bases, leaving 14 bases between the germline ends. The CDR3 has 14 amino acids. The CDR3 DNA reads as TGTGCCAGCAGCCCCAGTAGCGGAACCTACGAGCAGTACTTC. Translating gives CASSPSSGTYEQYF.

This chain uses TRBV4-1 with TRBJ1-1; TRBD1 is a possible D gene (6 bases). The V end lost 4 bases, the J end lost 4 bases, and 13 bases lay between the germline ends. The length of the CDR3 is 14 residues. Germline V CDR1 and CDR2: MGHRA, YSYEKL. The CDR3 protein is CASSLLQGATEAFF. The CDR3 nucleotides read TGCGCCAGCAGCCTCTTACAGGGAGCCACTGAAGCTTTCTTT.

Only one count was recorded for this clonotype. V and J are TRBV3-1 and TRBJ2-3; unclear D gene. This CDR3 is 16 amino acids long. Germline CDR1 and CDR2: LGHDT and YNNKEL (reference sequence). V was cut by 3 bases and J by 0 bases, with 13 bases left in between. CDR3 sequence (DNA): TGTGCCAGCAGCCATAGTGTCTTCTCTAGCACAGATACGCAGTATTTT. It yields the protein CASSHSVFSSTDTQYF.

This chain links TRBV9 with TRBJ2-3, with 10 nucleotides matching TRBD2. Germline V lookup: CDR1 SGDLS, CDR2 YYNGEE. Germline trimming cut 0 bases from V and 4 bases from J; bases unmatched to any gene: 8. The CDR3 contains 17 residues. The CDR3 DNA reads TGTGCCAGCAGCGTAGGGGCGAGCGGGAGGGCCGCAGATACGCAGTATTTT. Its translation is CASSVGASGRAADTQYF.

This clonotype was recorded only once. J is TRBJ1-1 and V is TRBV19; possible D gene TRBD1, 6 bases. Germline assignment: CDR1 LNHDA and CDR2 SQIVND (reference sequence). CDR3 size: 14 residues. V was trimmed by 5 bases and J by 11 bases, leaving 21 bases between them. The CDR3 nucleotides read TGTGCCAGTAGTTCACATGACAGGAGACAGTTTGCTTTCTTT. Residues: CASSSHDRRQFAFF.

The CDR3 spells CASSLLVNTEAFF. CDR3 DNA: TGTGCCAGCAGTTTATTGGTTAACACTGAAGCTTTCTTT. The chain employs TRBV27 and TRBJ1-1, with no clear D. CDR1 MNHEY and CDR2 SMNVEV come from the germline V gene (reference sequence). The CDR3 runs to 13 residues. V gave up 1 base and J gave up 2 bases, with 5 bases separating them.

This chain connects TRBV24-1 to TRBJ2-1, with a tentative D call TRBD1 (5 bases). With 4 bases removed from V and 8 bases from J, the gap between germline ends came to 11 bases. This CDR3 has 13 residues. Germline V gene lookup returns CDR1 KGHDR and CDR2 SFDVKD. The CDR3 DNA reads as TGTGCCACCAGTGAACCTCAGGGTTATGAGCAGTTCTTC. This translates into CATSEPQGYEQFF.

The chain carries TRBV12-3 or TRBV12-4 and TRBJ2-1; perhaps TRBD2 as D (5 bases). V was cut by 5 bases and J by 1 base, with 12 bases left in between. The CDR3 sequence is 15 residues long. The CDR3 bases are TGTGCCAGCAGTACACGGTGGGAGTCCTACAATGAGCAGTTCTTC. Translated: CASSTRWESYNEQFF.

The genes are TRBV2 and TRBJ1-2; TRBD1 matches at 10 bases. The V and J ends lost 6 bases and 3 bases, in that order; junction bases with no gene match: 4. Germline V gives CDR1 SNHLY, CDR2 FYNNEI. The CDR3 runs 14 residues. CDR3 protein: CASSGTGVYYGYTF. The CDR3 DNA follows: TGTGCCAGCAGCGGGACAGGGGTTTACTATGGCTACACCTTC.

The chain has TRBV28 and TRBJ2-7, with 11 bases aligning to TRBD2. The J segment lost 13 bases and the V segment lost 7 bases, leaving 18 bases of the junction unmatched. CDR3 length equals 15 residues. Germline V gene sequence: CDR1 MDHEN, CDR2 SYDVKM. CDR3 sequence reads: CASNPSSSGRLSFYF. CDR3 nucleotide sequence: TGTGCCAGCAACCCCTCATCTAGCGGGAGGCTCTCATTCTACTTC.

The V gene is TRBV7-9, the J gene TRBJ2-7, with 9 bases matching TRBD1. CDR1 and CDR2 from the germline V gene are SEHNR and FQNEAQ (reference sequence). V lost 5 bases and J lost 3; bases outside the gene matches: 8. The CDR3 spans 15 residues. CDR3 sequence: CASSENRDRVYEQYF. DNA for the CDR3: TGTGCCAGCAGCGAGAACCGGGACAGGGTCTACGAGCAGTACTTC.

The V call is TRBV3-1, the J call TRBJ1-1; D possibly corresponds to TRBD1 (5 bases). The length of the CDR3 is 13 residues. V dropped 8 bases and J dropped 5 bases, with 15 bases sitting between them. Germline assignment: CDR1 LGHDT and CDR2 YNNKEL (reference sequence). CDR3 region: CASSSDILTEAFF. The CDR3 nucleotides read TGTGCCAGCTCCTCGGACATCCTGACTGAAGCTTTCTTT.

In this sample, this clonotype turned up a few times. This chain joins TRBV6-5 and TRBJ2-7; D is perhaps TRBD1 or TRBD2 (5 bases each). This CDR3 has 14 amino acids. V lost 4 bases and J lost 6, with 16 bases in between. Per the germline V gene, CDR1 is MNHEY and CDR2 is SVGAGI. This CDR3 is CASSWGPQTLEQYF. CDR3 nucleotides: TGTGCCAGCAGTTGGGGACCTCAAACCCTCGAGCAGTACTTC.